This T cell receptor (beta chain) was observed in a study of vaccination and CD4 T cells after COVID-19. Overall study context: Samples were taken after vaccination, a median of roughly 65 days after dose two, with a range of 14 to 241.

Documented treatment: approximately nine-day PBMC culture with coronavirus spike peptide pools or control peptides (ViraFEST assay). On day 3 and again on day 7, fresh IL-2 medium was used to replace half the medium. This CDR3 contains 15 residues. Germline V gene lookup returns CDR1 SGHNT and CDR2 YYREEE (reference sequence). The V end lost 2 bases, the J end lost 5 bases, and 14 bases lay between the germline ends. Of note for this clonotype: Its cognate antigen is unknown.

Researchers used the Oncomine TCR Beta short-read assay to sequence DNA from cultured CD4+ T cells. TCRdb used MiXCR to reprocess the PCR reads, holding one entry per CDR3 protein. This sample has approximately 15,000 distinct CDR3 sequences, with around 56% found just once. The clonotype comes from a human donor who had recovered from COVID-19. The source material was CD4+ T cells from blood, cultured in vitro. This chain links TRBV5-4 with TRBJ2-1; perhaps TRBD2 as D (6 bases). The CDR3 is CASSFATRPNNEQFF. As DNA, the CDR3 is TGTGCCAGCAGCTTCGCGACTAGGCCTAACAATGAGCAGTTCTTC.